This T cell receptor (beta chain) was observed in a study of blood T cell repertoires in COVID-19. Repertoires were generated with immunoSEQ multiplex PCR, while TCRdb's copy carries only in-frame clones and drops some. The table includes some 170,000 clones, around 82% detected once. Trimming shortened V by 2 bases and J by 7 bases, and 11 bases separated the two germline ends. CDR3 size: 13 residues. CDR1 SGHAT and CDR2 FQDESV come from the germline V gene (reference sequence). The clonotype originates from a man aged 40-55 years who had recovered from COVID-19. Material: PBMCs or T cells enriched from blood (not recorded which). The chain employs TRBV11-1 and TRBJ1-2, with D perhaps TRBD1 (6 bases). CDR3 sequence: CASSLMDSLGYTF. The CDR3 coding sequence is TGTGCCAGCAGCTTAATGGACAGTCTTGGCTACACCTTC.